This TCR beta chain was captured in a study of shared T cell receptors in the human thymus. TCRdb's table, derived via immunoSEQ multiplex PCR, lists solely in-frame clones and lacks some. The sample lists under 700,000 clones, around 78% seen once, with about 0.014% in the top ten. In germline, CDR1 is SGHKS, CDR2 YYEKEE (reference sequence). The CDR3 consists of 14 residues. With 2 bases removed from V and 1 base from J, the gap between germline ends came to 10 bases. This sample also belongs to another study, concerning human thymus T cells.

The sequencing sample was made of thymocytes. The receptor was isolated from a boy in the first two years of life with a congenital heart defect. The rearrangement joins TRBV5-5 to TRBJ2-7; possible D gene TRBD1, 6 bases. CDR3 nucleotide sequence: TGTGCCAGCAGCTTTGGGACACCGTCCTACGAGCAGTACTTC. Translating gives CASSFGTPSYEQYF.